The clone carrying this T cell receptor (beta chain) was detected a few times. Its antigen is unidentified. The sample belongs to a study of T cell responses to AZD1222 COVID-19 vaccine. Whole-study findings and limits: Spike-specific TCRs gained breadth and depth after people received two AZD1222 doses.

This CDR3 has 16 residues. CDR1 is LNHDA and CDR2 is SQIVND in the germline V gene (reference sequence). Trimming cost V 3 bases and J 0 bases, with 14 bases left between them. Libraries were prepared by immunoSEQ multiplex PCR; TCRdb keeps only in-frame clonotypes and omits some of them. The sample has 90,000 to 120,000 clones, about 86% seen once; the top ten hold about 3.3%. Sample: peripheral blood, taken on day 0 of AZD1222 vaccination. The origin of this receptor is an adult in good health. V is TRBV19 and J is TRBJ1-2; D might be TRBD1 (6 bases). CDR3 protein: CASSMRRGVANYGYTF. CDR3 DNA sequence: TGTGCCAGTAGTATGCGAAGGGGGGTAGCTAACTATGGCTACACCTTC.